The 19 T cell receptor beta chains below all came from one sample that was sequenced in a study of T cells in localized non-small cell lung cancer. Profiled with immunoSEQ multiplex PCR; TCRdb holds only in-frame clones, not every one. The profile covers over 30,000 clones, with about nine tenths appearing a single time and around 3.9% taken by the ten largest. Sequencing used peripheral blood, obtained before any cancer treatment. The receptors were gathered from a male donor at least 60 years old with stage III lung adenocarcinoma.

This clone appeared once. The chain employs TRBV4-1 and TRBJ2-7, with 9 bases lining up with TRBD2. Germline V gene data show CDR1 as MGHRA and CDR2 as YSYEKL. V was clipped by 0 bases and J by 1 base; unmatched bases: 4. CDR3 length: 16 amino acids. Here the CDR3 DNA reads TGCGCCAGCAGCCAAGATTCCAGCGGGAGGTCCTACGAGCAGTACTTC. This encodes CASSQDSSGRSYEQYF.

This clone was counted a few times. The rearrangement links TRBV27 to TRBJ2-1, with D hard to call. The length of the CDR3 is 15 residues. Trimming shortened V by 4 bases and J by 5 bases, and 15 bases separated the two germline ends. Germline V gene sequence: CDR1 MNHEY, CDR2 SMNVEV (reference sequence). DNA for the CDR3: TGTGCCAGCAGTTCCCCTGTCAAGCCGGACAATGAGCAGTTCTTC. As protein: CASSSPVKPDNEQFF.

This rearrangement joins TRBV2 to TRBJ2-5, with D perhaps matching TRBD1 or TRBD2 (5 bases each). The ends were cut back, 8 bases at V and 2 bases at J, with 12 bases in the middle. The CDR3 extends over 13 amino acids. Looked up from germline, CDR1 is SNHLY and CDR2 is FYNNEI. CDR3 region: CASLRDLQETQYF. For the CDR3, the DNA is TGTGCCAGCCTCCGGGACCTACAAGAGACCCAGTACTTC.

The V and J genes are TRBV7-2 and TRBJ1-2, with D tentatively TRBD1 (5 bases). CDR1 and CDR2 from the germline V gene are SGHTA and FQGNSA. There are 16 residues in the CDR3. V lost 0 bases, J lost 0 bases, and 11 bases lay in between. CDR3 in amino acids: CASSLATTGANYGYTF. CDR3 nucleotides: TGTGCCAGCAGCTTAGCGACAACAGGAGCTAACTATGGCTACACCTTC.

The V gene is TRBV7-8, the J gene TRBJ1-3; D remains unclear. In germline, CDR1 is SGHVS, CDR2 FQNEAQ. The CDR3 spans 16 residues. Trimming removed 3 bases at V and 0 bases at J, with 12 bases between. DNA of the CDR3: TGTGCCAGCAGCTTGATGACGGGGAACTCTGGAAACACCATATATTTT. As protein: CASSLMTGNSGNTIYF.

This clone was recorded only once. The rearrangement links TRBV5-1 to TRBJ1-5; the D gene is possibly TRBD1 (5 bases). Germline assignment: CDR1 SGHRS and CDR2 YFSETQ. V was trimmed by 4 bases and J by 2 bases, leaving 13 bases between them. The CDR3 is 15 amino acids. In DNA, the CDR3 is TGCGCCAGCAGCCTCGACGGGGACCGCAATCAGCCCCAGCATTTT. Translated, it gives CASSLDGDRNQPQHF.

The chain uses TRBV5-8 and TRBJ1-1, with D possibly TRBD1 on 5 matching bases. This CDR3 has 15 amino acids. The V and J ends lost 8 bases and 0 bases respectively, with 17 bases between them. Germline loops: CDR1 SGHTS, CDR2 YDEGEE. The CDR3 DNA follows: TGTGCCAGTCGGTGGGGGGGGACGATGAACACTGAAGCTTTCTTT. This encodes CASRWGGTMNTEAFF. Combining the CDR3 with reference TRBV5-8 and TRBJ1-1 gives the whole variable domain EAGVTQSPTHLIKTRGQQATLRCSPISGHTSVYWYQQALGLGLQFLLWYDEGEERNRGNFPPRFSGRQFPNYSSELNVNALELEDSALYLCASRWGGTMNTEAFFGQGTRLTVV.

This chain connects TRBV4-1 to TRBJ1-1; the D is unclear. Per germline, CDR1 MGHRA and CDR2 YSYEKL. This CDR3 is built from 14 residues. Trimming pared 1 base from V and 0 bases from J, leaving 6 bases between. This CDR3 reads CASSQVKVNTEAFF. DNA for the CDR3: TGCGCCAGCAGCCAAGTTAAAGTGAACACTGAAGCTTTCTTT.

The genes are TRBV27 and TRBJ2-7; perhaps TRBD1 as D (6 bases). The ends were cut back, 8 bases at V and 5 bases at J, with 13 bases in the middle. Germline lookup yields CDR1 MNHEY and CDR2 SMNVEV (reference sequence). This CDR3 comprises 12 residues. CDR3 nucleotides: TGTGCCAGCCGTGACAGGACCAACGAGCAGTACTTC. This sequence encodes CASRDRTNEQYF.

This chain uses TRBV6-1 with TRBJ2-7; no reliable D call. CDR3 size: 12 residues. Germline lookup yields CDR1 MNHNS and CDR2 SASEGT. Between the trimmed V and J ends, which lost 2 bases and 3 bases, there was a span of 5 bases. CDR3 protein: CASSERYYEQYF. CDR3 sequence (DNA): TGTGCCAGCAGTGAACGTTACTACGAGCAGTACTTC.

V gene TRBV7-2 combines with J gene TRBJ2-1, with a weak D call TRBD1 (5 bases). Germline V gene lookup returns CDR1 SGHTA and CDR2 FQGNSA. V dropped 1 base and J dropped 11 bases, with 9 bases sitting between them. The CDR3 has 12 amino acids. In nucleotides, the CDR3 is TGTGCCAGCAGCTTAGTAGGGGCTCAGCAGTTCTTC. Its protein is CASSLVGAQQFF.

The chain combines TRBV10-3 with TRBJ2-7; possibly TRBD2 for D (5 bases). The CDR3 runs to 16 residues. The V gene's germline CDR1 is ENHRY and CDR2 SYGVKD. V lost 4 bases and J 0 bases, leaving 16 bases between the germline ends. The CDR3 nucleotides are TGTGCCATCAGTGGTAGTAGCGCCCAATCCTCCTACGAGCAGTACTTC. Translation gives CAISGSSAQSSYEQYF.

This clone was detected only once. This CDR3 reads CASSESRRDGEQFF. The CDR3, as DNA: TGCGCCAGCAGTGAGTCCCGACGCGACGGCGAGCAGTTCTTC. The chain carries TRBV10-2 and TRBJ2-1; D remains unclear. Germline V CDR1 and CDR2: WSHSY, SAAADI. Trimming removed 0 bases at V and 10 bases at J, with 13 bases between. The CDR3 length is 14 residues.

The chain is built from TRBV6-6 and TRBJ2-1, with 9 bases that match TRBD1. V gave up 6 bases and J gave up 13 bases; unmatched junction bases: 4. The CDR3 is made up of 11 amino acids. Per germline, CDR1 MNHNY and CDR2 SVGAGI (reference sequence). The CDR3, as DNA: TGTGCCAGCAGCGACAGGGGGTCCCAGTTCTTC. This sequence encodes CASSDRGSQFF.

This chain joins TRBV6-5 and TRBJ2-1, with D uncertain. The CDR3 is made up of 10 amino acids. CDR1 and CDR2 (germline): MNHEY, SVGAGI. Trimming cost V 8 bases and J 5 bases, with 4 bases left between them. DNA of the CDR3: TGTGCCAGCGGAGACAATGAGCAGTTCTTC. It yields the protein CASGDNEQFF.

V usage is TRBV7-2 and J usage is TRBJ1-6; D is perhaps TRBD1 (5 bases). There are 14 residues in the CDR3. The ends were cut back, 1 base at V and 10 bases at J, with 11 bases in the middle. The germline CDR1 and CDR2 sequences are SGHTA and FQGNSA. The CDR3 nucleotides read TGTGCCAGCAGCTTAGGGGGCACCGGATCACCCCTCCACTTT. Translated: CASSLGGTGSPLHF.

This clone occurred once. The J gene is TRBJ2-1, the V gene TRBV19; D ambiguous. The CDR3 extends over 17 amino acids. From germline, CDR1 is LNHDA and CDR2 SQIVND (reference sequence). V dropped 1 base and J dropped 0 bases, with 13 bases sitting between them. CDR3 residues: CASSIGIRADSYNEQFF. The CDR3, as DNA: TGTGCCAGTAGTATAGGAATTAGGGCAGACTCCTACAATGAGCAGTTCTTC.

The chain joins TRBV6-5 to TRBJ1-5; no clear D gene. V lost 5 bases and J 0 bases, leaving 8 bases between the germline ends. Looked up from germline, CDR1 is MNHEY and CDR2 is SVGAGI. CDR3 length: 14 residues. The DNA of the CDR3 is TGTGCCAGCAGTCGGACGTATAGCAATCAGCCCCAGCATTTT. Its protein product is CASSRTYSNQPQHF.

The chain couples TRBV19 to TRBJ2-7; tentative D call: TRBD1 (6 bases). This CDR3 is built from 16 residues. The V end lost 5 bases, the J end lost 0 bases, and 17 bases lay between the germline ends. CDR1 and CDR2 (germline): LNHDA, SQIVND (reference sequence). The CDR3, as DNA: TGTGCCAGTAGTTCGGACAGCCAAAGACTCTCCTACGAGCAGTACTTC. Residues: CASSSDSQRLSYEQYF.